Presented here are 2 T cell receptor beta chains from one specimen sequenced in a study of cytomegalovirus exposure and HLA in healthy donors. The study ran its PCR with 60 Vbeta and 13 Jbeta primers. Some clones are missing from TCRdb's copy, which holds only in-frame ones; the method was immunoSEQ multiplex PCR. The sample holds about 210,000 clones, about 90% seen once. The sequencing input was PBMCs. All receptors derive from a boy under 10 years old in good health and CMV-seronegative.

The rearrangement uses TRBV6-1 and TRBJ1-5; D is undetermined. The CDR3 length is 13 residues. The germline gives CDR1 MNHNS, CDR2 SASEGT. Between the trimmed V and J ends, which lost 1 base and 4 bases, there was a span of 5 bases. The CDR3 bases are TGTGCCAGCAGTGAAGAGCGAAATCAGCCCCAGCATTTT. It translates to CASSEERNQPQHF.

This clone was counted only a few times. V and J are TRBV27 and TRBJ1-1; TRBD1 might be the D (5 bases). The CDR3 spans 14 residues. CDR1 is MNHEY, CDR2 SMNVEV, per germline (reference sequence). With 6 bases removed from V and 1 base from J, the gap between germline ends came to 12 bases. The CDR3 DNA reads TGTGCCAGCAGACGAGACAGATCGAACACTGAAGCTTTCTTT. Amino acid sequence: CASRRDRSNTEAFF.